This T cell receptor beta chain derives from a study of long-term antiretroviral therapy in people with HIV (dated by TCRdb to between 2021 and 2022). Notes on the research overall: Collection of the earliest samples took place about a decade ahead of the 2015 WHO recommendation for immediate ART, at a time when ART was typically delayed until CD4 counts fell. A retrospective serial study tested whether changes in peripheral blood TRB repertoire composition and diversity were associated with ART initiation and durable HIV suppression. From 30 to 35 adults with confirmed HIV infection, the cohort provided 150 to 200 cryopreserved PBMC samples, gathered serially across a mean of approximately six years (range 1-12). Among the approximately 30 participants with HIV, eleven to twelve were female. No cross-contamination during QIAcube processing was seen in test extractions of a monoclonal T-cell line run alongside about 33 polyclonal samples.

The immunoSEQ hsTCRB v3.0 assay was used at survey level resolution to sequence the TRB variable region. A depth of roughly 35,000-50,000 T-cell genomes per sample was targeted for TRB sequencing. TRB libraries were pooled and sequenced on an Illumina MiSeq using a v3 150-cycle kit. The source study handled its data this way. Analysis of repertoires was carried out in R inside a reproducible Nextflow workflow spanning QC, data transformation and analysis. LymphoSeq2, an R package for exploring AIRR-Seq data, was used to implement the custom analyses. A few samples that produced fewer than 5000 total TRB sequences were removed, so approximately 190 HIV repertoires were analyzed. Among the approximately 190 retained HIV repertoires, 55 to 60 were collected before ART initiation and approximately 130 after ART initiation. Each repertoire was downsampled to 5000 TRB nucleotide sequences, and summary statistics were averaged across 100 downsampling iterations. The analysis kept only TRB sequences whose CDR3 regions were at least seven amino acids long. Diversity was measured with a Shannon entropy-derived clonality score and the Gini coefficient. In the repertoire networks, any two of the top 5000 CDR3 amino acid sequences were connected whenever the two sequences differed by an edit distance of one. For TRB CDR3 amino acid sequences, antigen specificity groups and MHC restriction were predicted with GLIPH2. To flag known CMV, EBV, HIV or tissue antigen associations, CDR3 amino acid sequences were matched against VDJdb and McPAS-TCR. Pre-ART, post-ART and control groups were compared with Wilcoxon signed-rank tests and Holm-Bonferroni correction. TCRdb re-hosts the immuneACCESS table, in-frame sequences only. Its copies lack some clones; in the studies checked, an unresolved V gene accounts for under half of them, and the cause for the rest is not known. V, J and clone size derive from that table, while D and trimming were established from the DNA sequence. The sample records 25,000 to 35,000 clones, approximately 88% of which are singletons. Together, the top ten hold 3.5% to 5% of the sample.

Concerning this clone: The antigen it recognizes is unknown. No base quality values were provided; no much bigger clone lies one nucleotide off.

What the work shows at the level of the full study, not this receptor alone: Owing to limited PBMC availability, only the TCR beta chain was sequenced, without alpha chain pairing. ART initiation was associated with a significant increase in TRB diversity, but diversity stayed significantly below transplant donor controls even after long-term ART. At every time point, the repertoire was dominated by expanded TRB clones first identified before ART initiation, although this dominance fluctuated and, in many PLHIV, declined after ART. Samples dated from the mid-2000s to the late 2010s, and the ART regimens used may be less effective than current ones. Unsorted PBMC were profiled instead of sorted CD4+ and CD8+ T cells because pre-ART samples had limited cell numbers. No data were available on ART adherence, viral resistance or therapy changes, limiting inferences about post-ART repertoire changes. HIV repertoires had narrower CDR3 length ranges than controls, and the network structure suggested an antigen-experienced repertoire that shifted only slightly toward naive after ART.

The germline V gene yields SGHTA for CDR1 and FQGNSA for CDR2. V and J are truncated by 3 bases and 5 bases respectively, leaving an intervening sequence of 14 bases. From the cysteine up to the phenylalanine, the CDR3 has a length of 15 residues. Solely the CDR3 DNA is kept, with 45 bases framed from the first base. Participants were included only if at least one PBMC sample before ART initiation and at least two post-ART samples were available. Treatment was received in the United States of America by all participants with HIV. Before DNA extraction, cryopreserved samples of about 0.9-11 million PBMC were thawed and washed. At the time of the earliest PBMC sample for each participant with HIV, ages ranged from roughly 23 to 60 years. PBMC samples from each participant spanned 1-4 timepoints before ART initiation and 2-8 timepoints after ART initiation, with a median of 7 samples. For every participant, serial HIV viral load, CD4+ T-cell count, ART history and demographic data were obtained. A Qiagen kit on a QIAcube was used to extract genomic DNA from unsorted PBMC, with samples processed in batches of 12.

Here the chain combines TRBV7-2 and TRBJ1-5; 6 matching bases give a weak D call of TRBD1. The clonotype comes from a woman between 18 and 29 years old with HIV. The sample was unsorted PBMCs, taken 0.5 years after starting antiretroviral therapy. The nucleotide sequence reads as follows: TGTGCCAGCAGCTTTTACAGGGAGGGCGATCAGCCCCAGCATTTT. This is translated as CASSFYREGDQPQHF. Reference TRBV7-2 and TRBJ1-5 proteins supply the regions before and after the CDR3; the full variable domain is: GAGVSQSPSNKVTEKGKDVELRCDPISGHTALYWYRQSLGQGLEFLIYFQGNSAPDKSGLPSDRFSAERTGGSVSTLTIQRTQQEDSAVYLCASSFYREGDQPQHFGDGTRLSIL.